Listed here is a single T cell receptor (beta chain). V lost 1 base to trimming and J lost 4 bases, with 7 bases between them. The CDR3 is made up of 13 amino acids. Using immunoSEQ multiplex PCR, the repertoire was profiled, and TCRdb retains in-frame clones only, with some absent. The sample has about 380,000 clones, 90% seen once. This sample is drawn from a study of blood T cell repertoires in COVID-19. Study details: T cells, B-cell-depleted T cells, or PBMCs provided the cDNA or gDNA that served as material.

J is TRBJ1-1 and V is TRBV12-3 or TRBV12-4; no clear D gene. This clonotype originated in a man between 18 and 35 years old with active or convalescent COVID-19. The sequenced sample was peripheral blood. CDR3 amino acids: CASSLGALTEAFF. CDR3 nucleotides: TGTGCCAGCAGTTTAGGGGCGCTCACTGAAGCTTTCTTT.